This T cell receptor beta chain was sequenced during a study of cytomegalovirus exposure and HLA in healthy donors. It was with 60 Vbeta and 13 Jbeta primers that the PCR ran. Sequencing used immunoSEQ multiplex PCR; TCRdb keeps in-frame clones, though not all of them. The sample lists 140,000 or so clones; roughly three fifths were seen once. Trimming at V came to 5 bases and at J to 4 bases, leaving 5 bases not matched to a gene. The CDR3 consists of 13 residues. The germline V gene encodes CDR1 SEHNR and CDR2 FQNEAQ (reference sequence). This receptor was obtained from a male donor in good health and CMV-seronegative. The chain recombines TRBV7-9 with TRBJ2-7; 7 bases line up with TRBD1. Material for sequencing was PBMCs. As DNA, the CDR3 is TGTGCCAGCAGCGCCCAGGGGGTATACGAGCAGTACTTC. As protein: CASSAQGVYEQYF.